These T cell receptor beta chains were read from a single sample in a study of low-dose radiotherapy and immunotherapy resistance in tumors. TCRdb recomputed calls from the reads with MiXCR, one row per CDR3 protein. Here the sample spans approximately 45,000 distinct CDR3 sequences, around 25% being singletons. The specimen was PBMCs, collected after low-dose radiotherapy plus immunotherapy. These receptors all stem from a male donor with prostate cancer. Each CDR3 is given with its conserved first and last residue. D genes are given only for firm matches. Expanded clones are given a class, and other clones once, few, many or no size at all.

clone size: few
J gene: TRBJ2-1
V gene: TRBV19
D gene: .
CDR3 DNA: TGTGCCAGTAGTATTGAGGGCTGGGGCAATAATGAGCAGTTCTTC
CDR3 protein: CASSIEGWGNNEQFF

clone size: .
J gene: TRBJ2-5
V gene: TRBV5-4
D gene: TRBD1
CDR3 DNA: TGTGCCAGCAGCTTGGATAACAGGGGCCAAGAGACCCAGTACTTC
CDR3 protein: CASSLDNRGQETQYF

clone size: many
J gene: TRBJ2-6
V gene: TRBV30
D gene: .
CDR3 DNA: TGTGCCTGGAGTAGGGACTCTGGGGCCAACGTCCTGACTTTC
CDR3 protein: CAWSRDSGANVLTF

clone size: many
J gene: TRBJ2-5
V gene: TRBV5-1
D gene: .
CDR3 DNA: TGCGCCAGCAGCTTGGGACAGACACAAGAGACCCAGTACTTC
CDR3 protein: CASSLGQTQETQYF

clone size: many
J gene: TRBJ2-2
V gene: TRBV10-3
D gene: .
CDR3 DNA: TGTGCCATCAGCCCCGCAACCGGGGAGCTGTTTTTT
CDR3 protein: CAISPATGELFF

clone size: many
J gene: TRBJ2-4
V gene: TRBV3-1
D gene: .
CDR3 DNA: TGTGCCAGCAGCCTCAAGATCGGATTTGGGGAAGACAAAAACATTCAGTACTTC
CDR3 protein: CASSLKIGFGEDKNIQYF

clone size: few
J gene: TRBJ1-1
V gene: TRBV3-1
D gene: TRBD1
CDR3 DNA: TGTGCCAGCAGCCAAGGGACAGGGGGAGTAGGAGCTTTCTTT
CDR3 protein: CASSQGTGGVGAFF

clone size: many
J gene: TRBJ2-5
V gene: TRBV5-1
D gene: TRBD2
CDR3 DNA: TGCGCCAGCAGCCTTACTTCTGGACTAGCTGCAGAGACCCAGTACTTC
CDR3 protein: CASSLTSGLAAETQYF

clone size: many
J gene: TRBJ2-4
V gene: TRBV4-1
D gene: .
CDR3 DNA: TGCGCCAGCAGCCGCTTTACAGGGAGGGGGGACATTCAGTACTTC
CDR3 protein: CASSRFTGRGDIQYF

clone size: .
J gene: TRBJ2-1
V gene: TRBV6-2/TRBV6-3
D gene: .
CDR3 DNA: TGTGCCAGCAGTCCCCCCCCAAGTCGGACCTCCTACAATGAGCAGTTCTTC
CDR3 protein: CASSPPPSRTSYNEQFF

clone size: few
J gene: TRBJ2-6
V gene: TRBV7-9
D gene: TRBD1
CDR3 DNA: TGTGCCAGCAGCTCAATCTTCCAGGGGGCCTTCTCTGGGGCCAACGTCCTGACTTTC
CDR3 protein: CASSSIFQGAFSGANVLTF

clone size: .
J gene: TRBJ1-1
V gene: TRBV6-5
D gene: .
CDR3 DNA: TGTGCCAGCAGACCCGGGACCCCCAGCACTGAAGCTTTCTTT
CDR3 protein: CASRPGTPSTEAFF

clone size: many
J gene: TRBJ2-6
V gene: TRBV29-1
D gene: TRBD2
CDR3 DNA: TGCAGCGTGGGACTAGCGGGAGGGTCTGGGGCCAACGTCCTGACTTTC
CDR3 protein: CSVGLAGGSGANVLTF

clone size: many
J gene: TRBJ2-2
V gene: TRBV18
D gene: TRBD1
CDR3 DNA: TGTGCCAGCTATCGGACAGGGACCACCGGGGAGCTGTTTTTT
CDR3 protein: CASYRTGTTGELFF

clone size: .
J gene: TRBJ2-1
V gene: TRBV6-8
D gene: .
CDR3 DNA: TGTGCCAGCAGTGCCCCGGCGGGCCAACTCCCAAGCTCCTACAATGAGCAGTTCTTC
CDR3 protein: CASSAPAGQLPSSYNEQFF

clone size: many
J gene: TRBJ2-1
V gene: TRBV30
D gene: TRBD2
CDR3 DNA: TGTGCCTGGGGACTAGCGGGGGGGTATGAGCAGTTCTTC
CDR3 protein: CAWGLAGGYEQFF

clone size: many
J gene: TRBJ2-7
V gene: TRBV11-1
D gene: .
CDR3 DNA: TGTGCCAGCAGCTTAGTTCCGGCCAGGGTGCTGGTGGACGCCTCCCTACGCTACGAGCAGTACTTC
CDR3 protein: CASSLVPARVLVDASLRYEQYF

clone size: .
J gene: TRBJ1-6
V gene: TRBV13
D gene: .
CDR3 DNA: TGTGCCAGCAGCTTAAAGAGCTCCTATAATTCACCCCTCCACTTT
CDR3 protein: CASSLKSSYNSPLHF

clone size: many
J gene: TRBJ2-7
V gene: TRBV6-2/TRBV6-3
D gene: TRBD1
CDR3 DNA: TGTGCCAGCAGTTACTCGGGACAGTACTACGAGCAGTACTTC
CDR3 protein: CASSYSGQYYEQYF

clone size: many
J gene: TRBJ2-5
V gene: TRBV6-5
D gene: TRBD1
CDR3 DNA: TGTGCCAGCAGCCATGGGACTTGGACAGGGGACGGGTGGGCTCTACAAGAGACCCAGTACTTC
CDR3 protein: CASSHGTWTGDGWALQETQYF

clone size: many
J gene: TRBJ2-7
V gene: TRBV6-5
D gene: TRBD2
CDR3 DNA: TGTGCCAGCAGTTGGGGGGGTAGCGGGAGGGGAGACGAGCAGTACTTC
CDR3 protein: CASSWGGSGRGDEQYF

clone size: few
J gene: TRBJ2-2
V gene: TRBV18
D gene: TRBD2
CDR3 DNA: TGTGCCAGCTCACCGGACGACGGGGGGACGGCCGGGGAGCTGTTTTTT
CDR3 protein: CASSPDDGGTAGELFF

clone size: many
J gene: TRBJ1-5
V gene: TRBV28
D gene: TRBD1
CDR3 DNA: TGTGCCAGCAGTTTGGCCAGGGGGGATCAGCCCCAGCATTTT
CDR3 protein: CASSLARGDQPQHF

clone size: .
J gene: TRBJ2-3
V gene: TRBV28
D gene: .
CDR3 DNA: TGTGCCAGCAGTTTATCACCTATTGAATTCTACAGCGCATCTAGCACAGATACGCAGTATTTT
CDR3 protein: CASSLSPIEFYSASSTDTQYF

clone size: many
J gene: TRBJ2-2
V gene: TRBV7-9
D gene: TRBD2
CDR3 DNA: TGTGCCAGCAGCACCCGGACTAGCGGGGCCCCCGGGGAGCTGTTTTTT
CDR3 protein: CASSTRTSGAPGELFF

clone size: many
J gene: TRBJ2-1
V gene: TRBV2
D gene: TRBD1
CDR3 DNA: TGTGCCAGCAGTGTTAGACAGGGGTCCTACAATGAGCAGTTCTTC
CDR3 protein: CASSVRQGSYNEQFF

clone size: many
J gene: TRBJ2-3
V gene: TRBV5-1
D gene: TRBD1
CDR3 DNA: TGCGCCAGCAGCTTGGATGACAGGGCGGGCACAGATACGCAGTATTTT
CDR3 protein: CASSLDDRAGTDTQYF

clone size: many
J gene: TRBJ2-7
V gene: TRBV15
D gene: TRBD2
CDR3 DNA: TGTGCCACCAGCAGAGAAAGAATAGCGGGACCCAACGAGCAGTACTTC
CDR3 protein: CATSRERIAGPNEQYF

clone size: many
J gene: TRBJ1-5
V gene: TRBV19
D gene: .
CDR3 DNA: TGTGCCAGTAGTTCCTCCGCGCGGGGGAGCAATCAGCCCCAGCATTTT
CDR3 protein: CASSSSARGSNQPQHF

clone size: few
J gene: TRBJ2-5
V gene: TRBV10-2
D gene: .
CDR3 DNA: TGCGCCAGCAGTGAGTTACTAGAGACCCAGTACTTC
CDR3 protein: CASSELLETQYF

clone size: many
J gene: TRBJ1-2
V gene: TRBV29-1
D gene: .
CDR3 DNA: TGCAGCGCCGAGGAAGGGCGGTATGGCTACACCTTC
CDR3 protein: CSAEEGRYGYTF

clone size: many
J gene: TRBJ2-5
V gene: TRBV28
D gene: .
CDR3 DNA: TGTGCCAGCAGAACCGACCGGGGTGGAGAGACCCAGTACTTC
CDR3 protein: CASRTDRGGETQYF

clone size: many
J gene: TRBJ1-5
V gene: TRBV20-1
D gene: .
CDR3 DNA: TGCAGTGCTAGAGATAAACAGGGACGGCAGCCCCAGCATTTT
CDR3 protein: CSARDKQGRQPQHF

clone size: many
J gene: TRBJ1-5
V gene: TRBV6-6
D gene: .
CDR3 DNA: TGTGCCAGCAGTTACTCAACAAGGAGGACCAATCAGCCCCAGCATTTT
CDR3 protein: CASSYSTRRTNQPQHF

clone size: many
J gene: TRBJ2-5
V gene: TRBV28
D gene: TRBD2
CDR3 DNA: TGTGCCAGCAGTCAGACTAGCGGGAGGGCCGGTGAGACCCAGTACTTC
CDR3 protein: CASSQTSGRAGETQYF

clone size: many
J gene: TRBJ2-7
V gene: TRBV20-1
D gene: .
CDR3 DNA: TGCAGTGCTAGTGAACTTGACGAGCAGTACTTC
CDR3 protein: CSASELDEQYF

clone size: .
J gene: TRBJ2-7
V gene: TRBV5-1
D gene: .
CDR3 DNA: TGCGCCAGCAGCTTCCCAGGGGCCAACGAGCAGTACTTC
CDR3 protein: CASSFPGANEQYF

clone size: few
J gene: TRBJ2-7
V gene: TRBV5-1
D gene: .
CDR3 DNA: TGCGCCAGCAGCCGTTCGGCGTTGAGCTCCTACGAGCAGTACTTC
CDR3 protein: CASSRSALSSYEQYF

clone size: many
J gene: TRBJ1-1
V gene: TRBV20-1
D gene: .
CDR3 DNA: TGCAGTGCTAGAGACCTGGAGGCTTTCTTT
CDR3 protein: CSARDLEAFF

clone size: many
J gene: TRBJ2-1
V gene: TRBV12-3/TRBV12-4
D gene: TRBD2
CDR3 DNA: TGTGCCAGCAGGTTTTACGGCCGAGGACTAGCGGGAGTTGGGGGAGAGCAGTTCTTC
CDR3 protein: CASRFYGRGLAGVGGEQFF

clone size: many
J gene: TRBJ2-7
V gene: TRBV3-1
D gene: .
CDR3 DNA: TGTGCCAGCCGAGGGACGGGAGCCTCCTACGAGCAGTACTTC
CDR3 protein: CASRGTGASYEQYF

clone size: many
J gene: TRBJ2-2
V gene: TRBV12-3/TRBV12-4
D gene: TRBD2
CDR3 DNA: TGTGCCAGCAGCCCAAGCGGGAGGGCCGGCACCGGGGAGCTGTTTTTT
CDR3 protein: CASSPSGRAGTGELFF

clone size: many
J gene: TRBJ2-1
V gene: TRBV28
D gene: .
CDR3 DNA: TGTGCCAGCAGTTACCGAGTCACGGGATGGGGAGGCCATAATGAGCAGTTCTTC
CDR3 protein: CASSYRVTGWGGHNEQFF

clone size: .
J gene: TRBJ1-1
V gene: TRBV5-1
D gene: .
CDR3 DNA: TGCGCCAGCAGCTTGGAACTAATGAACACTGAAGCTTTCTTT
CDR3 protein: CASSLELMNTEAFF

clone size: .
J gene: TRBJ2-3
V gene: TRBV5-6
D gene: .
CDR3 DNA: TGTGCCAGCTGCTCAGGGAATACGCAGTATTTT
CDR3 protein: CASCSGNTQYF

clone size: .
J gene: TRBJ2-3
V gene: TRBV9
D gene: TRBD2
CDR3 DNA: TGTGCCAGCAGCCACCGAAGCGGGGGGCCCACAGATACGCAGTATTTT
CDR3 protein: CASSHRSGGPTDTQYF

clone size: .
J gene: TRBJ2-5
V gene: TRBV4-1
D gene: TRBD1
CDR3 DNA: TGCGCCAGCAGCCGCGGACAGGGGCAAGAGACCCAGTACTTC
CDR3 protein: CASSRGQGQETQYF

clone size: many
J gene: TRBJ2-5
V gene: TRBV5-1
D gene: TRBD2
CDR3 DNA: TGCGCCAGCAGCTTGGCCCTAGCGGGACCTGAGACCCAGTACTTC
CDR3 protein: CASSLALAGPETQYF

clone size: .
J gene: TRBJ1-4
V gene: TRBV6-8
D gene: .
CDR3 DNA: TGTGCCAGCAGTCGGGGTTGGACTAATGAAAAACTGTTTTTT
CDR3 protein: CASSRGWTNEKLFF

clone size: many
J gene: TRBJ2-3
V gene: TRBV11-2
D gene: .
CDR3 DNA: TGTGCCAGCAGCTCCCCGGCTGCGAGAAAATTGGCGGATACGCAGTATTTT
CDR3 protein: CASSSPAARKLADTQYF

clone size: many
J gene: TRBJ2-7
V gene: TRBV5-1
D gene: TRBD2
CDR3 DNA: TGCGCCAGCAGCTATCGCGGGGGGGCCTACGAGCAGTACTTC
CDR3 protein: CASSYRGGAYEQYF

clone size: many
J gene: TRBJ1-4
V gene: TRBV7-9
D gene: TRBD1
CDR3 DNA: TGTGCCAGCAGCTTGGACAGGGGGAAACTGTTTTTT
CDR3 protein: CASSLDRGKLFF

clone size: many
J gene: TRBJ1-2
V gene: TRBV9
D gene: .
CDR3 DNA: TGTGCCAGCAGCGGGACCTTAAACTATGGCTACACCTTC
CDR3 protein: CASSGTLNYGYTF

clone size: many
J gene: TRBJ1-6
V gene: TRBV5-1
D gene: .
CDR3 DNA: TGCGCCAGCAGCTTGGCTTCGGATTCACCCCTCCACTTT
CDR3 protein: CASSLASDSPLHF

clone size: .
J gene: TRBJ1-6
V gene: TRBV28
D gene: .
CDR3 DNA: TGTGCCAGCAGTCCCTTAGGCGGGGAGGATAATTCACCCCTCCACTTT
CDR3 protein: CASSPLGGEDNSPLHF

clone size: many
J gene: TRBJ2-2
V gene: TRBV6-2/TRBV6-3
D gene: TRBD1
CDR3 DNA: TGTGCCAGCAGCCTCCTGCGGACAGGGGGGGACGGGGAGCTGTTTTTT
CDR3 protein: CASSLLRTGGDGELFF

clone size: many
J gene: TRBJ2-7
V gene: TRBV20-1
D gene: .
CDR3 DNA: TGCAGTGCCATCAAAGTCTCGAGCTCCTACGAGCAGTACTTC
CDR3 protein: CSAIKVSSSYEQYF

clone size: many
J gene: TRBJ2-2
V gene: TRBV7-9
D gene: .
CDR3 DNA: TGTGCCAGCAGCGTGACAGGTGCGCACACCGGGGAGCTGTTTTTT
CDR3 protein: CASSVTGAHTGELFF

clone size: few
J gene: TRBJ2-1
V gene: TRBV12-3/TRBV12-4
D gene: .
CDR3 DNA: TGTGCCAGCAATCGGGCAACAGTATACAATGAGCAGTTCTTC
CDR3 protein: CASNRATVYNEQFF

clone size: .
J gene: TRBJ1-1
V gene: TRBV5-5
D gene: TRBD1
CDR3 DNA: TGTGCCAGCAGCCAGGACAGGGCGAACACTGAAGCTTTCTTT
CDR3 protein: CASSQDRANTEAFF